This T cell receptor (beta chain) derives from a study of T-cell memory formation after mild COVID-19. Trimming cost V 6 bases and J 2 bases, with 10 bases left between them. The CDR3 runs 14 residues. TCRdb itself ran the 5' RACE reads through MiXCR, one entry per CDR3 protein. Found here are roughly 450,000 distinct CDR3 sequences, about 20% of them singletons; the top ten hold under 25%. Source material: PBMCs or a T cell subset sorted from them (not recorded which). The chain combines TRBV12-3 or TRBV12-4 with TRBJ2-2; tentative D call: TRBD1 (6 bases). The receptor was isolated from a man between 18 and 29 years old who had mild COVID-19 (a few samples of this study predate the infection). Cell type and time point are not known. The CDR3 bases are TGTGCCAGCAGCCGGGGACACAACACCGGGGAGCTGTTTTTT. Translating it yields CASSRGHNTGELFF.